Below, one TCR beta chain is given with its context. Antigen unknown. These data originate in a study of blood T cells in healthy people across ages. Study overall: Template switching recovered approximately one barcoded beta molecule for every two T cells. Study-level findings and limits: It was held that diversity estimates obtained from one million T cells represented underestimates. Older age went with lower TCR beta diversity per million T cells, in a roughly linear way. PBMCs left unsorted prevented a conclusive naive versus antigen-experienced comparison.

The V gene's germline CDR1 is MNHNY and CDR2 SVGAGI (reference sequence). The CDR3 runs to 14 residues. V was pared by 3 bases and J by 7 bases, with 9 bases of the junction left unmatched. Next came a second PCR, run for about 6 to 12 cycles, which used a sample-barcoded 5' primer along with a J-beta primer mix. TCRdb itself ran the 5' RACE reads through MiXCR, one entry per CDR3 protein. Among about 730,000 distinct CDR3 sequences listed, roughly 41% were seen once. The clonotype comes from a woman aged 60-75 years in good health. The material sequenced was blood. The chain links TRBV6-6 to TRBJ2-7; 7 nucleotides align to TRBD1. The CDR3, as DNA: TGTGCCAGCAGTTATGGGACAGCCTTTTTGGAGCAGTACTTC. Its protein is CASSYGTAFLEQYF.